This TCR beta chain emerged from a study of Graves' ophthalmopathy and Graves' hyperthyroidism (dated by TCRdb to between 2018 and 2020). General notes on the study: Hyperthyroidism was defined as stable when no progression to ophthalmopathy occurred within 18 months of follow-up. TCR beta repertoire signatures were used to distinguish Graves' ophthalmopathy from Graves' hyperthyroidism and to predict progression to ophthalmopathy. In total, 135 blood samples were TCR-sequenced: approximately 42 ophthalmopathy, approximately 75 hyperthyroidism and roughly 17 hyperthyroidism-to-ophthalmopathy patients. To explore V-J signatures that separate ophthalmopathy from hyperthyroidism, a discovery set of around 97 patients was enrolled, consisting of more than 40 with ophthalmopathy and 55 to 65 with stable hyperthyroidism. The independent validation cohort included about 19 hyperthyroidism patients plus 17 patients who later progressed from hyperthyroidism to ophthalmopathy. In five or six hyperthyroidism patients, T-cell repertoires of thyroid tissue and blood were compared. After sampling, hyperthyroidism patients received methimazole starting at 30 mg daily, and ophthalmopathy patients received high-dose intravenous methylprednisolone. Results and caveats for the whole study, not just this receptor: In cross-validation, the 13-signature model distinguished ophthalmopathy from stable hyperthyroidism with nearly 90% sensitivity and about 81% specificity, and in the test set the corresponding values were approximately 80% and 75%. In validation, the model predicted ophthalmopathy progression with about 71% sensitivity and approximately 75% specificity; fewer than 15 predicted patients were CT-confirmed with GO in a median of approximately 6.2 months. Among expanded thyroid clonotypes with frequency above 0.001, most also showed up in blood, which suggests that blood repertoires may reflect the thyroid immune response. No statistical method was used to predetermine the sample size, and group allocation was not hidden from the investigators.

For repertoire sequencing, the TCR beta CDR3 regions were amplified from RNA transcripts. A first-round RT-PCR used HTBI primers with the Qiagen OneStep RT-PCR kit, followed by a second-round multiplex PCR, size selection and purification. Libraries were sequenced on an Illumina HiSeq2000 using paired-end 100 bp reads. In the original analysis: SOAPnuke was used to process the reads, throwing out any read that had adapters, had uncalled bases, had a mean Phred below 15, or lacked an exact constant-primer or identifier match. COPE v1.2.5 was used to merge the high-quality paired reads. Each unique nucleotide sequence was treated as a clonotype, and MiTCR v1.1 was used to align the clonotypes to the IMGT TRB V, D and J references. Analysis was restricted to V-J combinations with a frequency above 0.0001, which covered roughly 99% of repertoires. For each V-J combination, a TCR clonal expansion and chaos score was defined as the ratio of F50 clonal expansion to chaos observed in the TCRdist matrix. Welch's t-statistics and random forest were used to reduce the features to about 14 V-J combinations, which were then used as input to a naive Bayes classifier. The Morisita-Horn index was used to measure how similar the thyroid and blood repertoires were. The public reads were reanalyzed by TCRdb: fastp trimming at Q25, MiXCR alignment, in-frame beta chains only. One record per CDR3 amino acid sequence lists the most common genes and DNA. Clone size and V and J calls follow TCRdb, not the original study. The sample records 500,000 to 600,000 distinct CDR3 sequences, less than 40% of which are singletons. The ten largest clones take up over 3.5% of the sample.

Patients with hyperthyroidism were aged 18 to 65 years, had been newly diagnosed, and had a disease duration of less than 2 months. Patients with other autoimmune diseases, uncontrolled infections, pregnancy or lactation were excluded from the study. Diagnosis was based on clinical symptoms, serum thyroxine, TRAb, thyroid ultrasound and orbital computed tomography. Total RNA was extracted with Trizol reagent and quality-checked on an Agilent 2100 Bioanalyzer. For CDR1 and CDR2, the germline V gene lists SNHLY and FYNNEI. Between the V and J ends, shortened by 8 bases and 0 bases respectively, the junction contains 16 bases. The cysteine opens and the phenylalanine closes a CDR3 of 15 amino acids. Only CDR3 DNA is held: 45 bases, read in frame from base 1. This clonotype was observed many times. Its antigen target is currently unknown. Base-call qualities are not available, and no considerably larger clone is one nucleotide away.

Material for sequencing was peripheral blood or thyroid tissue (not recorded which). This clonotype was obtained from an adult man with Graves' hyperthyroidism. The V and J genes are TRBV2 and TRBJ1-2; D gene: possibly TRBD1, on 5 matching bases. The nucleotide sequence is given as TGTGCCAGCCAGGGAGCCCTACATACTAACTATGGCTACACCTTC. This yields the protein CASQGALHTNYGYTF.